Sequencing of this T cell receptor beta chain was carried out in a study of blood T cells in healthy people across ages. A remark on this clonotype: The antigen is undetermined.

Together with a sample-barcoded 5' primer, a J-beta primer mix was included in a second PCR lasting about 6 to 11 cycles. Every single cDNA molecule received a tag from a template-switch adaptor with 12 random nucleotides. MiXCR was run by TCRdb on the 5' RACE reads, yielding one entry per CDR3 protein. The sample shows about 1.4 million distinct CDR3 sequences, 59% of them seen only once. Germline V gene data show CDR1 as SGHTS and CDR2 as YDEGEE. V lost 2 bases to trimming and J lost 5 bases, with 17 bases between them. This CDR3 is 16 amino acids long. Extractions gave at least 5.5 micrograms of total RNA per sample. General study results and limits: The recorded TCR beta diversity per million T cells decreased in a roughly linear manner with age.

This sequence originates from a young man in good health. Sequenced: blood. This chain connects TRBV5-8 to TRBJ1-5; a possible D gene is TRBD1 (6 bases). CDR3 amino acids: CASSFAFTGRHQPQHF. In DNA, the CDR3 is TGTGCCAGCAGCTTCGCTTTTACAGGGCGCCATCAGCCCCAGCATTTT.